This T cell receptor (beta chain) originates from a study of T cell responses to AZD1222 COVID-19 vaccine. TCRdb's table, derived via immunoSEQ multiplex PCR, lists solely in-frame clones and lacks some. The sample holds 95,000 to 100,000 clones, 90% seen once. The CDR3 loop spans 14 amino acids. Germline V lookup: CDR1 MDHEN, CDR2 SYDVKM. Trimming took off 6 bases at V and 7 bases at J, with 18 bases between the two ends. Study-wide results and caveats: Females made up more of the donors, who were largely white British, and clonal diversity may have come out too low. Spike-specific TCR breadth and depth both grew after two AZD1222 doses. The repertoires were collected only after the peak T cell response.

This clone was recorded a few times. Its cognate antigen is unknown. The genes are TRBV28 and TRBJ1-2, with no clear D. This clonotype was sampled from an adult in good health. The sample consisted of peripheral blood, taken on day 0 of AZD1222 vaccination. In DNA, the CDR3 is TGTGCCAGCAGGTCCCACCGGGGTTCAGGTGGCTACACCTTC. Amino acids: CASRSHRGSGGYTF.